A single sample gave rise to the 13 T cell receptor beta chains below, sequenced in a study of blood T cell repertoires in COVID-19. Assay used: immunoSEQ multiplex PCR; TCRdb lists only in-frame clones, some missing. The data hold 130,000 to 150,000 clones, with about 86% observed a single time. The sample comprised peripheral blood. The receptors here all came from a human donor in a cohort sampled during active COVID-19.

This chain connects TRBV6-2 or TRBV6-3 to TRBJ1-1; no definite D call. The germline V gene encodes CDR1 MNHEY and CDR2 SVGEGT. The CDR3 is made up of 16 amino acids. V lost 6 bases and J lost 2, with 19 bases in between. CDR3 sequence reads: CASRYPPDGSNTEAFF. The CDR3 nucleotides read TGTGCCAGCAGATACCCCCCCGACGGGTCTAACACTGAAGCTTTCTTT.

A few counts support this clone. This chain links TRBV19 with TRBJ2-6, with D tentatively TRBD2 (6 bases). This CDR3 spans 16 amino acids. V lost 1 base, J lost 0 bases, and 7 bases lay in between. Germline loops: CDR1 LNHDA, CDR2 SQIVND (reference sequence). Written as DNA, the CDR3 is TGTGCCAGTAGTATAGTCGGGAGCTCTGGGGCCAACGTCCTGACTTTC. Its translation: CASSIVGSSGANVLTF.

The genes are TRBV5-6 and TRBJ1-1, with D unresolved. With 0 bases removed from V and 0 bases from J, the gap between germline ends came to 6 bases. The CDR3 contains 14 residues. The germline V gene has CDR1 SGHDT and CDR2 YYEEEE. CDR3 coding DNA: TGTGCCAGCAGCTTGGGTCTTATGAACACTGAAGCTTTCTTT. The encoded protein is CASSLGLMNTEAFF.

This chain connects TRBV3-1 (or the pseudogene TRBV3-2) to TRBJ1-2; 7 nucleotides align to TRBD1. The CDR3 totals 15 residues. Germline V lookup: CDR1 LGHDT, CDR2 YNNKEL (reference sequence). V trimming: 4 bases; J trimming: 2 bases; junction bases outside the gene matches: 7. The CDR3 bases are TGTGCCAGCAGCCGAACACGACAGGGAAACTATGGCTACACCTTC. Translating it yields CASSRTRQGNYGYTF.

This chain uses TRBV28 with TRBJ2-7, with 8 positions matching TRBD1. J gave up 7 bases and V 6 bases, and 11 bases lay outside the gene matches. The CDR3 contains 14 residues. Per germline, CDR1 MDHEN and CDR2 SYDVKM. The CDR3 spells CASSLATGAGEQYF. The CDR3 region has the DNA TGTGCCAGCAGCCTCGCGACAGGGGCGGGGGAGCAGTACTTC.

The chain employs TRBV18 and TRBJ2-7; D not certain. Germline V gene lookup returns CDR1 KGHSH and CDR2 LQKENI. The length of the CDR3 is 13 residues. V shed 2 bases and J shed 6 bases, with 11 bases lying between them. CDR3 DNA: TGTGCCAGCTCACCAGGCCTAGGCGGCGAGCAGTACTTC. This translates into CASSPGLGGEQYF.

The CDR3 here is CASSFSGSSPYEQYF. Written as DNA, the CDR3 is TGTGCCAGCAGTTTCAGCGGGAGTTCACCCTACGAGCAGTACTTC. The gene calls are TRBV27 and TRBJ2-7, with 8 bases fitting TRBD2. Per the germline V gene, CDR1 is MNHEY and CDR2 is SMNVEV (reference sequence). The CDR3 contains 15 residues. The J segment lost 2 bases and the V segment lost 3 bases, leaving 6 bases of the junction unmatched.

This chain's CDR3 is CASSPNGLAGTEQYF. CDR3 DNA: TGTGCCAGCAGCCCCAATGGACTAGCGGGAACCGAGCAGTACTTC. The chain employs TRBV7-6 and TRBJ2-7; 12 bases are a match to TRBD2. The CDR3 spans 15 residues. Trimming cost V 5 bases and J 6 bases; bases outside gene matches: 8. Germline V gives CDR1 SGHVS, CDR2 FNYEAQ.

The CDR3, as DNA: TGTGCCAGCAGCTACGGACAGGGAGGCGAAAAACTGTTTTTT. Translated, it gives CASSYGQGGEKLFF. The V gene is TRBV13, the J gene TRBJ1-4; 8 bases fit TRBD1. This CDR3 has 14 residues. V was pared by 4 bases and J by 8 bases, with 6 bases of the junction left unmatched. The germline gives CDR1 PRHDT, CDR2 FYEKMQ (reference sequence).

Only one count was recorded for this clone. The V and J genes are TRBV11-2 and TRBJ2-7; 7 bases agree with TRBD1. The V and J ends lost 3 bases and 3 bases, in that order; junction bases with no gene match: 14. The CDR3 has 17 residues. Germline assignment: CDR1 SGHAT and CDR2 FQNNGV. CDR3 nucleotides: TGTGCCAGCAGCTTGATCGGGGTTAAGGGGGCTCACTACGAGCAGTACTTC. Its protein product is CASSLIGVKGAHYEQYF.

In its sample, this clone was seen many times. The CDR3 reads CASSLVGHTDTQYF. The DNA of the CDR3 is TGCGCCAGCAGCTTGGTTGGACACACAGATACGCAGTATTTT. The genes are TRBV5-1 and TRBJ2-3, with D possibly matching TRBD1 (5 bases). Germline loops: CDR1 SGHRS, CDR2 YFSETQ. V dropped 0 bases and J dropped 2 bases, with 7 bases sitting between them. The CDR3 loop spans 14 amino acids.

This chain uses TRBV20-1 with TRBJ2-2, with 11 nucleotides matching TRBD2. The V segment lost 3 bases and the J segment 0 bases; nucleotides outside the gene matches: 6. CDR1 and CDR2 from the germline V gene are DFQATT and SNEGSKA (reference sequence). The CDR3 is 17 residues long. CDR3 amino acids: CSASRLAGPSNTGELFF. The CDR3 DNA is TGCAGTGCTAGTCGACTAGCGGGACCTTCGAACACCGGGGAGCTGTTTTTT.

The rearrangement uses TRBV5-1 and TRBJ2-5; possibly TRBD1 for D (6 bases). This CDR3 contains 15 residues. The germline CDR1 and CDR2 sequences are SGHRS and YFSETQ. The V end was cut by 0 bases, the J end by 3 bases, with 12 bases between. CDR3 nucleotide sequence: TGCGCCAGCAGCTTGGGGACAGTGCGGGAAGAGACCCAGTACTTC. Encoded protein: CASSLGTVREETQYF. The whole variable domain, filled in from reference TRBV5-1 and TRBJ2-5, reads KAGVTQTPRYLIKTRGQQVTLSCSPISGHRSVSWYQQTPGQGLQFLFEYFSETQRNKGNFPGRFSGRQFSNSRSEMNVSTLELGDSALYLCASSLGTVREETQYFGPGTRLLVL.